A selection of T cell receptor beta chains follows, all from one sample in a study of long-term antiretroviral therapy in people with HIV. Clones were read by immunoSEQ multiplex PCR, and TCRdb kept only the in-frame ones, dropping some. The sample gives tens of thousands of clones, 70% to 90% of which show up once; over 10% is in the top ten. The sample consisted of unsorted PBMCs, taken 1.1 years after starting antiretroviral therapy. These TCRs come from a man aged 18-30 years with HIV. The CDR3 runs from the conserved cysteine through the conserved F or W. Each record gives: D gene, clone size, V gene, J gene, CDR3 protein, CDR3 DNA. D genes are given only for firm matches. Part of the rows lack a size; the others show once, few, many or a class for expanded clones.

>TRBD1|.|TRBV12-5|TRBJ2-7
CASGSVDRSYSYEQYF
TGTGCTAGTGGTTCGGTGGACAGGTCCTACTCCTACGAGCAGTACTTC
>.|.|TRBV19|TRBJ1-1
CASSIGDGGNTEAFF
TGTGCCAGTAGTATAGGCGACGGGGGGAACACTGAAGCTTTCTTT
>TRBD1|.|TRBV7-2|TRBJ2-5
CASSSGQARETQYF
TGTGCCAGCAGCTCGGGACAGGCGCGAGAGACCCAGTACTTC
>.|once|TRBV7-3|TRBJ1-2
CASSSGTEGRYGYTF
TGTGCCAGCAGCTCCGGGACGGAGGGACGGTATGGCTACACCTTC
>.|.|TRBV19|TRBJ1-2
CASNSQGRNGYTF
TGTGCCAGTAACTCCCAGGGGAGAAATGGCTACACCTTC
>.|.|TRBV9|TRBJ2-7
CASSSSLRGTSYEQYF
TGTGCCAGCAGCTCCTCCCTCAGGGGAACCTCCTACGAGCAGTACTTC
>.|.|TRBV4-3|TRBJ1-2
CASSQGLTGTEFYGYTF
TGCGCCAGCAGCCAAGGACTCACCGGGACGGAATTCTATGGCTACACCTTC
>TRBD1|few|TRBV7-6|TRBJ2-7
CASSLGTGGTFYEQYF
TGTGCCAGCAGCTTAGGTACAGGGGGCACGTTCTACGAGCAGTACTTC
>.|few|TRBV9|TRBJ1-2
CASSFEGQTLYGYTF
TGTGCCAGCAGCTTCGAGGGCCAAACCCTTTATGGCTACACCTTC
>TRBD2|.|TRBV27|TRBJ2-1
CASTPLAGGPNEQFF
TGTGCCAGCACCCCGTTAGCGGGAGGGCCCAATGAGCAGTTCTTC
>.|few|TRBV19|TRBJ2-1
CASSPRTGVGEQFF
TGTGCCAGTAGTCCCCGCACTGGAGTGGGTGAGCAGTTCTTC
>.|.|TRBV4-3|TRBJ1-1
CASRKTPQGAEAFF
TGCGCCAGCAGGAAGACACCACAAGGGGCTGAAGCTTTCTTT
>.|.|TRBV5-6|TRBJ2-1
CASSPNSGIEQFF
TGTGCCAGCAGCCCGAACTCGGGGATTGAGCAGTTCTTC
>TRBD2|.|TRBV19|TRBJ2-7
CASSGTSGTYEQYF
TGTGCCAGTTCCGGGACTAGCGGAACCTACGAGCAGTACTTC
>.|.|TRBV19|TRBJ2-1
CASSSLGGTSYNEQFF
TGTGCCAGTAGTAGCCTCGGGGGAACCTCCTACAATGAGCAGTTCTTC
>.|.|TRBV5-4|TRBJ2-6
CASSLQFGTGANVLTF
TGTGCCAGCAGCCTACAATTTGGGACTGGGGCCAACGTCCTGACTTTC
>TRBD2|.|TRBV7-3|TRBJ2-3
CASSSPAGAMYTPTDTQYF
TGTGCCAGCAGCTCCCCAGCGGGAGCGATGTACACCCCCACAGATACGCAGTATTTT
>.|.|TRBV27|TRBJ2-5
CASSFNGRGETQYF
TGTGCCAGCAGTTTCAACGGGAGAGGGGAGACCCAGTACTTC
>.|.|TRBV4-2|TRBJ2-1
CASSQDGGGLGGVNEQFF
TGTGCCAGCAGCCAAGATGGGGGTGGTCTAGGGGGGGTGAATGAGCAGTTCTTC
>.|once|TRBV6-1|TRBJ2-7
CASSELAHPYEQYF
TGTGCCAGCAGTGAATTGGCGCACCCCTACGAGCAGTACTTC
>.|.|TRBV5-5|TRBJ2-7
CASSLMAAVYEQYF
TGTGCCAGCAGCTTGATGGCAGCCGTCTACGAGCAGTACTTC
>.|.|TRBV5-1|TRBJ2-1
CASSFSLSQPYNEQFF
TGCGCCAGCAGCTTCTCTTTGTCACAACCCTACAATGAGCAGTTCTTC
>.|.|TRBV27|TRBJ2-7
CASSFPDPLKQGREYF
TGTGCCAGCAGTTTCCCGGACCCCCTAAAACAGGGTCGCGAGTACTTC
>.|.|TRBV29-1|TRBJ1-1
CSVEVRGGLNTEAFF
TGCAGCGTTGAAGTTAGGGGGGGACTAAACACTGAAGCTTTCTTT
>.|.|TRBV5-5|TRBJ1-2
CASSLATDYLGGYTF
TGTGCCAGCAGCTTGGCGACAGACTACCTTGGAGGCTACACCTTC
>TRBD1|.|TRBV19|TRBJ2-7
CASASGQDPYEQYF
TGTGCCAGTGCCTCGGGACAGGATCCCTACGAGCAGTACTTC
>.|.|TRBV6-5|TRBJ1-1
CASKRGQGLYEAFF
TGTGCCAGCAAACGGGGTCAGGGGTTGTATGAAGCTTTCTTT
>TRBD2|.|TRBV7-2|TRBJ2-5
CASRSSGGAGETQYF
TGTGCCAGCAGGTCTAGCGGGGGGGCCGGGGAGACCCAGTACTTC
>.|.|TRBV7-2|TRBJ1-6
CASSLVYGNSPLHF
TGTGCCAGCAGCTTAGTATACGGGAATTCACCCCTCCACTTT
>.|.|TRBV6-6|TRBJ2-1
CASSYKLSDSYNEQFF
TGTGCCAGCAGTTACAAACTATCTGACTCCTACAATGAGCAGTTCTTC
>TRBD1|.|TRBV6-1|TRBJ1-2
CASSEGGTGWVFGYTF
TGTGCCAGCAGTGAAGGGGGGACAGGTTGGGTTTTTGGCTACACCTTC
>TRBD2|few|TRBV7-2|TRBJ2-1
CASSLKRGGVNEQFF
TGTGCCAGCAGTTTGAAGCGGGGGGGCGTAAATGAGCAGTTCTTC
>.|.|TRBV18|TRBJ1-6
CASSPPVFGEAGVGNSPLHF
TGTGCCAGCTCACCACCGGTCTTTGGTGAGGCAGGGGTCGGGAATTCACCCCTCCACTTT
>.|.|TRBV4-1|TRBJ2-2
CASSQFWPGNTGELFF
TGCGCCAGCAGCCAATTCTGGCCGGGGAACACCGGGGAGCTGTTTTTT
>.|.|TRBV5-1|TRBJ2-7
CASSFGGTFSYEQYF
TGCGCCAGCAGCTTTGGAGGGACCTTCTCCTACGAGCAGTACTTC
>.|.|TRBV4-2|TRBJ2-2
CASKRANTGELFF
TGTGCCAGCAAACGAGCGAACACCGGGGAGCTGTTTTTT
>.|.|TRBV27|TRBJ1-1
CASWMLSTEAFF
TGTGCCAGCTGGATGTTGAGCACTGAAGCTTTCTTT
>TRBD1|.|TRBV27|TRBJ2-6
CASRSARTGESGANVLTF
TGTGCCAGCAGGTCCGCTAGGACAGGGGAGTCTGGGGCCAACGTCCTGACTTTC
>.|.|TRBV6-6|TRBJ2-5
CASSYGGQETQYF
TGTGCCAGCAGTTACGGCGGGCAAGAGACCCAGTACTTC
>TRBD2|once|TRBV7-6|TRBJ2-7
CASSLGGGSEQYF
TGTGCCAGCAGCTTAGGAGGCGGGAGTGAGCAGTACTTC
>TRBD2|.|TRBV9|TRBJ2-1
CASSVGSGPYNEQFF
TGTGCCAGCAGCGTAGGTAGCGGGCCTTACAATGAGCAGTTCTTC
>.|.|TRBV14|TRBJ2-7
CASSQSGSSYEQYF
TGTGCCAGCAGCCAATCTGGCAGCTCCTACGAGCAGTACTTC